This T cell receptor beta chain was identified during a study of blood T cell repertoires in COVID-19. Study-level information: The United States, Italy and Spain provided the acute and convalescent COVID-19 samples. T cells, B-cell-depleted T cells, or PBMCs supplied cDNA or gDNA.

Original handling: The assay estimated nucleated cells by amplifying reference gene primers. Sequencing was performed with immunoSEQ multiplex PCR; in TCRdb, only in-frame clones are kept and a portion is missing. For V, J and clone size, that table is used; D and trimming come from the DNA. The repertoire holds under 200,000 clones, around nine tenths seen once, with roughly 3.4% in the top ten. Trimming left V 1 base short and J 6 bases short, with 13 bases between. The CDR3 runs 13 residues. Germline assignment: CDR1 SQVTM and CDR2 ANQGSEA. Sequences were obtained from peripheral blood. This clonotype was obtained from a man between 65 and 79 years old with acute or convalescent COVID-19. This chain links TRBV29-1 with TRBJ2-7; D perhaps matches TRBD2 (6 bases). CDR3 nucleotides: TGCAGCGTTGAAGTGGGAGAGGGAGGCGAGCAGTACTTC. Translation gives CSVEVGEGGEQYF.